A selection of T cell receptor beta chains follows, all from one sample in a study of T cell repertoires in cytomegalovirus infection. One entry per CDR3 protein, called by TCRdb with MiXCR from the reads. The data show 200,000 to 300,000 distinct CDR3 sequences, under 8.5% seen once. Specimen: PBMCs. All receptors derive from a human donor in good health (CMV status not recorded). Some clones in this sample may be carry-over from other donors' samples. The conserved cysteine and the conserved F or W are not part of the CDR3 here.

TRBV5-1	TRBJ1-5	ASSLYELGSNQPQH
TRBV7-6	TRBJ1-1	ASSLDKNTEAF
TRBV20-1	TRBJ2-3	SAPEGPLAGGLTDTQY
TRBV2	TRBJ2-7	ASIISGYSYEQY
TRBV7-2	TRBJ2-4	ASSPTSGGGKNIQY
TRBV28	TRBJ1-1	ASSLIPGQGAPTEAF
TRBV9	TRBJ1-1	ASSDVDINTEAF
TRBV6-4	TRBJ2-1	ASSDSGEGSYNEQF
TRBV4-1	TRBJ1-2	ASSQDLGGNYGYT
TRBV20-1	TRBJ2-7	SARGLASYEQY
TRBV11-2	TRBJ2-7	ASSPGGQGDEQY